The clone carrying this T cell receptor (beta chain) was detected a few times. This specimen comes from a study of identical twins. TCRdb re-called the 5' RACE reads with MiXCR, one entry per CDR3 protein. This table has 1.5 million or so distinct CDR3 sequences, about 30% appearing once. The sequence was obtained from a newborn girl in good health. Sequencing input: cord blood.

This CDR3 is CASSLGAGIPYNEQFF. The CDR3 nucleotides are TGTGCCAGCAGCTTGGGCGCCGGAATACCCTACAATGAGCAGTTCTTC. The gene calls are TRBV5-5 and TRBJ2-1, with D hard to call. Trimming took 0 bases from V and 2 from J, leaving 12 bases between them. The CDR3 loop spans 16 amino acids. CDR1 is SGHKS, CDR2 YYEKEE, per germline (reference sequence).